What follows describes a single TCR beta chain. The antigen it recognizes is unknown. Base qualities were left out, and no much larger clone turns up one base away. The immunoSEQ Assay, a bias-controlled multiplex PCR, was used to amplify TCRbeta CDR3 regions from genomic DNA. The original pipeline was this. The number of nucleated cells in each sample was estimated by amplification of reference gene primers within the assay. To quantify the absolute abundance of each unique TCRbeta CDR3 rearrangement, sequence reads were collapsed and filtered. For each sample, productive Simpson clonality was calculated as the square root of Simpson's diversity index over productive rearrangements. TCRdb provides this immuneACCESS table in a form limited to in-frame rearrangements. Some clones are lacking; in checked studies, under half of them reflect an unresolved V gene, and why the rest are absent is not known. That table supplies the V and J calls and clone size; D and trimming were determined from the DNA. The sample has over 200,000 clones on record, over 80% of them singletons. Under 3% of the sample is taken by the ten largest.

This sample was taken from a study of blood T cell repertoires in COVID-19 (dated by TCRdb to about 2020). A note on the overall study: The collaborator samples originated in the United States, Italy and Spain and spanned the acute and convalescent phases of COVID-19. The material from the prospective study consisted of cDNA or gDNA derived from T cells, B-cell-depleted T cells, or PBMCs. Deeply sampled blood TCRbeta repertoires from subjects exposed to, actively infected with, or recovered from COVID-19 were included in the dataset. The repertoires were released in a freely available public database intended as a resource for research on the immune response to SARS-CoV-2. Samples were obtained from the ongoing ImmuneRACE study (first 160 participants) and from 950 to 1,500 subjects provided by 6 global collaborators. Nearly every sample came with metadata listing a de-identified subject ID, COVID-19 status, age in years and sex. Where HLA class I and class II types were available, the types were taken from metadata supplied by the sample provider, not from assay-based typing. Results the study describes overall, beyond this receptor: The amount of clinical and demographic metadata varied by source and participant and was provided uncurated.

Whole blood was collected in K2EDTA tubes by collaborating institutions according to the institutions' own protocols. For TCRbeta analysis, collaborator samples were shipped as frozen whole blood, as isolated PBMCs, or as DNA extracted from either sample type. The CDR3 numbers 16 residues from cysteine through phenylalanine. Only the CDR3 portion is preserved as DNA: 48 bases, with reading frame beginning at the first base. As encoded in the germline V gene, CDR1 is LGHNA while CDR2 is YNFKEQ. V trim: 0 bases; J trim: 5 bases; unmatched bases: 5. Sequenced input: peripheral blood. This receptor was identified in a woman aged 65 to 85 with active or convalescent COVID-19. The chain is encoded by TRBV4-2 joined to TRBJ2-2, with TRBD2 identical over 8 junction bases. The base sequence is TGTGCCAGCAGCCAAGATTTCTCGGGAGGGACCGGGGAGCTGTTTTTT. It encodes CASSQDFSGGTGELFF.